This entry features one T cell receptor (beta chain) sequence. What it binds is not known. The CDR3 loop spans 12 amino acids. CDR1 KGHDR and CDR2 SFDVKD come from the germline V gene. Trimming pared 9 bases from V and 2 bases from J, leaving 9 bases between. It was with a sample-barcoded 5' primer and a J-beta primer mix that a second PCR of roughly 7 to 12 cycles was run. TCRdb independently ran MiXCR on the 5' RACE reads; one entry per CDR3 protein. In the table there are approximately 1.5 million distinct CDR3 sequences, about 35% of which are singletons. The sample belongs to a study of blood T cells in healthy people across ages. Study-wide findings and caveats: Across the age range, TCR beta diversity per million T cells fell in a roughly linear way.

Caucasian, healthy and from Russia, the donors were aged between about 6 and 90. The TCR was taken from a woman younger than 45 in good health. Sequenced material: blood. This chain uses TRBV24-1 with TRBJ1-1; D not resolved. The CDR3 sequence: CATLLVNTEAFF. In DNA, the CDR3 is TGTGCCACCCTTTTGGTTAACACTGAAGCTTTCTTT.